What follows are 9 T cell receptor beta chains derived from one specimen sequenced in a study of Ad26.COV2.S vaccination and SARS-CoV-2 variants (dated by TCRdb to 2020 to 2022). Preparation of the library involved the immunoSEQ multiplex PCR assay. TCRdb obtained this table from immuneACCESS and retained in-frame rearrangements with V and J assigned. These tables miss some clones; where compared with another copy, unresolved V genes account for less than half of the shortfall, and the remainder is unexplained. Recorded for this sample are 450,000 to 550,000 clones; 89% of them occurred a single time. The leading ten clones occupy around 1.6% of the sample. The intended sense of this specimen's treatment or condition label: roughly 19 received Ad26.COV2.S at low or high dose, single or two shots; about 5 received placebo; per-sample allocation not given. Repertoires of vaccine and placebo recipients were sequenced from samples collected on day 63 after the first injection.

The sample was peripheral blood, taken in a trial of Ad26.COV2.S vaccine versus placebo. These receptors were collected from a person between 18 and 65 years old who received the Ad26.COV2.S COVID-19 vaccine or a placebo.

This clone was observed a handful of times. The chain links TRBV19 to TRBJ2-2; D is possibly TRBD1 (5 bases). V lost 7 bases and J 7 bases, leaving 7 bases between the germline ends. Germline V lookup: CDR1 LNHDA, CDR2 SQIVND (reference sequence). There are 11 residues in the CDR3. For the CDR3, the DNA is TGTGCCAGTAAGGGGCTCGGGGAGCTGTTTTTT. Translation gives CASKGLGELFF.

The V call is TRBV27, the J call TRBJ2-7; D unresolved. Trimming took off 3 bases at V and 4 bases at J, with 10 bases between the two ends. The CDR3 sequence is 13 residues long. From germline, CDR1 is MNHEY and CDR2 SMNVEV (reference sequence). For the CDR3, the DNA is TGTGCCAGCAGTTTCGGGCCGCTTTACGAGCAGTACTTC. It is translated as CASSFGPLYEQYF.

This clone occurred a few times. The genes are TRBV4-1 and TRBJ2-2; TRBD2 matches 11 bases. The germline CDR1 and CDR2 sequences are MGHRA and YSYEKL. V dropped 3 bases and J dropped 5; count of bases not matched to a gene: 8. The CDR3 is 17 amino acids. The CDR3 sequence is CASSHELAGVGTGELFF. CDR3 in DNA: TGCGCCAGCAGCCACGAACTAGCGGGAGTAGGTACCGGGGAGCTGTTTTTT.

The gene calls are TRBV24-1 and TRBJ2-1; 9 bases map to TRBD2. The CDR3 has 16 amino acids. J lost 8 bases, V lost 0 bases, and 7 bases had no gene match. Germline-derived CDR1 and CDR2 are KGHDR and SFDVKD. The CDR3 DNA is TGTGCCACCAGTGATTTGAGGCGGGGGGGGTTGTATGAGCAGTTCTTC. Protein sequence: CATSDLRRGGLYEQFF.

This chain uses TRBV7-9 with TRBJ1-1; D remains ambiguous. The germline gives CDR1 SEHNR, CDR2 FQNEAQ (reference sequence). V lost 1 base, J lost 1 base, and 7 bases lay in between. This CDR3 contains 14 residues. The CDR3 protein is CASSLVSENTEAFF. The CDR3 DNA is TGTGCCAGCAGCTTAGTATCTGAGAACACTGAAGCTTTCTTT. Full variable domain (remainder filled in from reference TRBV7-9 and TRBJ1-1): DTGVSQNPRHKITKRGQNVTFRCDPISEHNRLYWYRQTLGQGPEFLTYFQNEAQLEKSRLLSDRFSAERPKGSFSTLEIQRTEQGDSAMYLCASSLVSENTEAFFGQGTRLTVV.

The chain's CDR3 is CASRRSGGTDTQYF. CDR3 nucleotides: TGTGCCAGCAGAAGGAGCGGAGGCACAGATACGCAGTATTTT. V usage is TRBV6-5 and J usage is TRBJ2-3, with a weak D call TRBD2 (5 bases). V was shortened by 6 bases and J by 1 base, with 11 bases between the two germline ends. The CDR3 is made up of 14 amino acids. Per germline, CDR1 MNHEY and CDR2 SVGAGI.

This clone is a singleton in its sample. The V and J genes are TRBV7-2 and TRBJ2-3; perhaps TRBD2 as D (5 bases). The germline CDR1 and CDR2 sequences are SGHTA and FQGNSA. This CDR3 is built from 14 residues. Trimming cost V 10 bases and J 0 bases, with 14 bases left between them. The DNA of the CDR3 is TGTGCCACCCGACCGGGGTTCAGCACAGATACGCAGTATTTT. This sequence encodes CATRPGFSTDTQYF. The whole variable domain, remainder taken from reference TRBV7-2 and TRBJ2-3, is GAGVSQSPSNKVTEKGKDVELRCDPISGHTALYWYRQSLGQGLEFLIYFQGNSAPDKSGLPSDRFSAERTGGSVSTLTIQRTQQEDSAVYLCATRPGFSTDTQYFGPGTRLTVL.

This chain links TRBV10-3 with TRBJ2-2, with D unresolved. The CDR3 runs to 17 residues. The V end lost 7 bases, the J end lost 5 bases, and 23 bases lay between the germline ends. CDR1 is ENHRY and CDR2 is SYGVKD in the germline V gene. CDR3 sequence: CAINDPLRGERTGELFF. Written as DNA, the CDR3 is TGTGCCATCAACGACCCCCTCCGAGGCGAAAGGACCGGGGAGCTGTTTTTT.

The chain links TRBV2 to TRBJ2-1; D possibly corresponds to TRBD2 (6 bases). This CDR3 has 15 residues. CDR1 and CDR2 from the germline V gene are SNHLY and FYNNEI. Between the trimmed V and J ends, which lost 2 bases and 4 bases, there was a span of 12 bases. CDR3 coding DNA: TGTGCCAGCAGTGAATACTGGGACTCGTACAATGAGCAGTTCTTC. It codes for CASSEYWDSYNEQFF.